The 10 T cell receptor beta chains given below trace back to one sample, sequenced in a study of blood T cell repertoires in COVID-19. Here immunoSEQ multiplex PCR was the method, and the copy in TCRdb shows in-frame clones only, minus some. The sample gives 200,000 or so clones, approximately 86% of which show up once; 3.5% to 4.5% is in the top ten. Sequencing was carried out using PBMCs or T cells enriched from blood (not recorded which). The receptor set was obtained from a woman between 40 and 50 years old with acute COVID-19.

V usage is TRBV7-6 and J usage is TRBJ2-7; possibly TRBD2 for D (5 bases). Looked up from germline, CDR1 is SGHVS and CDR2 is FNYEAQ. Deletions cut 3 bases from V and 4 bases from J, with 10 bases between. CDR3 size: 13 residues. Here the CDR3 DNA reads TGTGCCAGCAGCTTGGGAGTCGGTTACGAGCAGTACTTC. It yields the protein CASSLGVGYEQYF.

This chain uses TRBV10-1 with TRBJ1-1, with no clear D. Trimming removed 6 bases at V and 6 bases at J, with 11 bases between. This CDR3 comprises 12 residues. Germline values: CDR1 WNHNN, CDR2 SYGVQD (reference sequence). CDR3 sequence (DNA): TGCGCCAGCAGCGATGGAGATTCTGAAGCTTTCTTT. Protein: CASSDGDSEAFF.

CDR3 amino acids: CASRGGQGTVYGYTF. CDR3 coding DNA: TGTGCCTCCCGAGGTGGGCAGGGCACCGTCTATGGCTACACCTTC. The chain links TRBV30 to TRBJ1-2, with TRBD1 as a possible D gene (5 bases). V was cut by 7 bases and J by 4 bases, with 22 bases left in between. Germline CDR1 GTSNPN, CDR2 SVGIG (reference sequence). The CDR3 has 15 amino acids.

This chain connects TRBV14 to TRBJ1-6; no clear D. The CDR3 consists of 14 residues. Germline V gene data show CDR1 as SGHDN and CDR2 as FVKESK. V lost 4 bases, J lost 10 bases, and 14 bases lay in between. CDR3 DNA: TGTGCCAGCAGCCCCGCAGCGAGGGTATCACCCCTCCACTTT. Protein sequence: CASSPAARVSPLHF.

The chain links TRBV7-9 to TRBJ1-1, with D tentatively TRBD1 (5 bases). The CDR3 covers 13 residues. Germline V gene lookup returns CDR1 SEHNR and CDR2 FQNEAQ (reference sequence). V was trimmed by 5 bases and J by 8 bases, leaving 15 bases between them. The CDR3 spells CASSESERGEAFF. CDR3 nucleotide sequence: TGTGCCAGCAGCGAGTCAGAAAGGGGCGAAGCTTTCTTT.

The chain combines TRBV5-8 with TRBJ1-1, with 8 positions matching TRBD1. CDR1 and CDR2 (germline): SGHTS, YDEGEE. J was trimmed by 4 bases and V by 4 bases; bases with no gene match: 6. The CDR3 runs to 14 residues. The CDR3 DNA follows: TGTGCCAGCAGCCAGACAGGGGCAGGCACTGAAGCTTTCTTT. Translated: CASSQTGAGTEAFF.

The DNA of the CDR3 is TGTGCCAGCAGTGAGGCCCACCTGGGACAGGGTGGCTACACCTTC. This sequence encodes CASSEAHLGQGGYTF. V usage is TRBV6-1 and J usage is TRBJ1-2, with TRBD1 identical over 9 bases. This CDR3 comprises 15 residues. CDR1 is MNHNS and CDR2 is SASEGT in the germline V gene. The V segment lost 3 bases and the J segment 7 bases; nucleotides outside the gene matches: 9.

The rearrangement joins TRBV9 to TRBJ2-5, with TRBD1 identical over 7 bases. After removal of 5 bases from V and 5 bases from J, the junction contained 12 bases not matched to a gene. This CDR3 region has 15 residues. Germline values: CDR1 SGDLS, CDR2 YYNGEE. CDR3 protein: CASSDREGRGETQYF. In DNA, the CDR3 is TGTGCCAGCAGTGACAGGGAAGGACGCGGGGAGACCCAGTACTTC. The full variable domain, its missing parts supplied by reference TRBV9 and TRBJ2-5, is DSGVTQTPKHLITATGQRVTLRCSPRSGDLSVYWYQQSLDQGLQFLIQYYNGEERAKGNILERFSAQQFPDLHSELNLSSLELGDSALYFCASSDREGRGETQYFGPGTRLLVL.

J is TRBJ2-3 and V is TRBV27, with 8 nucleotides matching TRBD2. Trimming removed 6 bases from V and 1 base from J; junction bases left unmatched: 9. This CDR3 comprises 16 residues. Germline V lookup: CDR1 MNHEY, CDR2 SMNVEV (reference sequence). The CDR3, as DNA: TGTGCCAGCAGCGGCTCGGGGACTAGGCGCACAGATACGCAGTATTTT. Residues: CASSGSGTRRTDTQYF.

The chain is built from TRBV6-1 and TRBJ2-1; tentatively, D is TRBD2 (5 bases). Germline CDR1 is MNHNS and CDR2 is SASEGT. The CDR3 covers 11 residues. V was pared by 0 bases and J by 12 bases, with 6 bases between. DNA for the CDR3: TGTGCCAGCAGTGAAGCGGAGGTGCAGTTCTTC. Translation gives CASSEAEVQFF.